This T cell receptor beta chain was profiled in a study of response to subunit inactivated influenza vaccine. TCRdb re-called the RT-PCR reads through MiXCR, storing one row per CDR3 protein. The sample carries hundreds of thousands of distinct CDR3 sequences, around a sixth recorded once. Whole-study results and caveats: New T cells are recruited in small numbers by each seasonal influenza vaccination, according to the authors' suggestion.

This clonotype appeared a few times. No antigen is known for it. The CDR3 is 17 amino acids. The V end was cut by 3 bases, the J end by 2 bases, with 19 bases between. Per germline, CDR1 MDHEN and CDR2 SYDVKM. The receptor was derived from a man aged 45-65 years who received an inactivated influenza vaccine. The J gene is TRBJ2-5, the V gene TRBV28; D perhaps matches TRBD2 (5 bases). Sequenced here: PBMCs from blood, sampled 11 to 12 days after vaccination. The CDR3 coding sequence is TGTGCCAGCAGTTTTACGGGGAAGGTGAGGAGACAAGAGACCCAGTACTTC. It encodes CASSFTGKVRRQETQYF.